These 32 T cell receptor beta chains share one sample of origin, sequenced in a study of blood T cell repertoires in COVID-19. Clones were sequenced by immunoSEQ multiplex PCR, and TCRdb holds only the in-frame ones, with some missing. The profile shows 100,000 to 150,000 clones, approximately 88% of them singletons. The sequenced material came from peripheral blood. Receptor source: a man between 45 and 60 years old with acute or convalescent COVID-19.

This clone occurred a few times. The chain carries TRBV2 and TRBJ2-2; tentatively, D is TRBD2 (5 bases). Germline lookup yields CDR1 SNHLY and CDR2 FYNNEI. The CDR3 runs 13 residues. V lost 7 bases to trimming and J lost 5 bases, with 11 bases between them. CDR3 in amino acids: CASTLVPTGELFF. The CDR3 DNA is TGTGCCAGCACACTAGTTCCTACCGGGGAGCTGTTTTTT. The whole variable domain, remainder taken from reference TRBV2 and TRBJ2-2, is EPEVTQTPSHQVTQMGQEVILRCVPISNHLYFYWYRQILGQKVEFLVSFYNNEISEKSEIFDDQFSVERPDGSNFTLKIRSTKLEDSAMYFCASTLVPTGELFFGEGSRLTVL.

CDR3 sequence: CASSLDPLGFNYGYTF. The CDR3 coding sequence is TGTGCCAGCAGCTTAGATCCCCTCGGGTTTAACTATGGCTACACCTTC. The chain combines TRBV7-2 with TRBJ1-2; D not resolved. The CDR3 spans 16 residues. Germline CDR1 reads SGHTA; CDR2 reads FQGNSA. V was cut by 1 base and J by 1 base, with 13 bases left in between. Full variable domain (missing parts from reference TRBV7-2 and TRBJ1-2): GAGVSQSPSNKVTEKGKDVELRCDPISGHTALYWYRQSLGQGLEFLIYFQGNSAPDKSGLPSDRFSAERTGGSVSTLTIQRTQQEDSAVYLCASSLDPLGFNYGYTFGSGTRLTVV.

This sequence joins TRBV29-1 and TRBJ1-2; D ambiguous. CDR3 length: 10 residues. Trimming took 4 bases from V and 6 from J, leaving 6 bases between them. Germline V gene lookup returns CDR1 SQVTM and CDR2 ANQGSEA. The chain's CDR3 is CSVGTNGYTF. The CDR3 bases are TGCAGCGTTGGTACAAATGGCTACACCTTC.

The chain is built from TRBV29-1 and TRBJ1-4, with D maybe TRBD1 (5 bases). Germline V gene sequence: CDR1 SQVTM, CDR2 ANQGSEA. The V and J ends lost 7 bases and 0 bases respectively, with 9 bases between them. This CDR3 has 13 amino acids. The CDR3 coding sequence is TGCAGCGCTGGGGGGGCAACTAATGAAAAACTGTTTTTT. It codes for CSAGGATNEKLFF.

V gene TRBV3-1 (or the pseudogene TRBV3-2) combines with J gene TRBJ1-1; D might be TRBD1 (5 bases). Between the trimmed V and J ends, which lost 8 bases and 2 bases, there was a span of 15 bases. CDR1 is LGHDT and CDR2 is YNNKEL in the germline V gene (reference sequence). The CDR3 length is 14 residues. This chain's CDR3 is CASDGRGSNTEAFF. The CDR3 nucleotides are TGTGCCAGCGATGGCCGGGGGAGTAACACTGAAGCTTTCTTT.

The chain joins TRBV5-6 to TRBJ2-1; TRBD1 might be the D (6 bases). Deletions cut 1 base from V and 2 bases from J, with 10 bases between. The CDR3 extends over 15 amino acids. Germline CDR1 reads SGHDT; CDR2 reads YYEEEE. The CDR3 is CASSLLEGAYNEQFF. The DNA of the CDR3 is TGTGCCAGCAGCTTGCTAGAGGGGGCCTACAATGAGCAGTTCTTC.

The DNA for the CDR3 is TGTGCCAGCAGCCACTCCTCAGGGGGTGGGACTGAAGCTTTCTTT. It specifies CASSHSSGGGTEAFF. The J gene is TRBJ1-1, the V gene TRBV3-1 (or the pseudogene TRBV3-2), with 7 positions matching TRBD1. CDR3 length: 15 residues. Germline values: CDR1 LGHDT, CDR2 YNNKEL (reference sequence). The ends lost 3 bases at V and 5 bases at J; junction bases unmatched: 9.

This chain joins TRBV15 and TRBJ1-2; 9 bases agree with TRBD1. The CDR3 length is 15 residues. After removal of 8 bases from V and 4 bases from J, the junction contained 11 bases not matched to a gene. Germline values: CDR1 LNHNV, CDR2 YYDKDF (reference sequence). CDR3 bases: TGTGCCACCCAAGATGTTCGGGACAGGGCCTATGGCTACACCTTC. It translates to CATQDVRDRAYGYTF.

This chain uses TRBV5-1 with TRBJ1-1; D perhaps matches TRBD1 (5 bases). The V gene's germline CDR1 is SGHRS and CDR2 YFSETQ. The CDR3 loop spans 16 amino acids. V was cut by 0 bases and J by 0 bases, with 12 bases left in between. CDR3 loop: CASSLVGIQVNTEAFF. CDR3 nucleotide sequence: TGCGCCAGCAGCTTGGTTGGGATACAGGTGAACACTGAAGCTTTCTTT.

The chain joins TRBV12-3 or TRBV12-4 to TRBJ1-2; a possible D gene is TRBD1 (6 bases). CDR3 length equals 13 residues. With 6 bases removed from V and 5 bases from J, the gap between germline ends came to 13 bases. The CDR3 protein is CASSQGIGYGYTF. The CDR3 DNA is TGTGCCAGCAGCCAGGGGATAGGGTATGGCTACACCTTC.

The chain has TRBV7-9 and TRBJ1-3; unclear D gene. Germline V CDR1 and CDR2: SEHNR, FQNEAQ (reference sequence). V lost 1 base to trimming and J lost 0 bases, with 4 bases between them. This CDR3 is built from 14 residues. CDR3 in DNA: TGTGCCAGCAGCTTAGGACACTCTGGAAACACCATATATTTT. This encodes CASSLGHSGNTIYF.

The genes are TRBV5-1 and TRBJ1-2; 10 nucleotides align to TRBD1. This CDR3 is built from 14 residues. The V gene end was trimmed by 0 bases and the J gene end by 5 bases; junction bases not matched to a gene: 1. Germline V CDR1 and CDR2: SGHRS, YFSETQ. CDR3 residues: CASSLGTGGYGYTF. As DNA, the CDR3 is TGCGCCAGCAGCTTGGGGACAGGGGGATATGGCTACACCTTC.

The CDR3 loop reads CASSELPGLNTEAFF. Here the CDR3 DNA reads TGCGCCAGCAGTGAGTTGCCAGGGCTAAACACTGAAGCTTTCTTT. J is TRBJ1-1 and V is TRBV10-1; the D gene is possibly TRBD1 (5 bases). This CDR3 contains 15 residues. Germline V CDR1 and CDR2: WNHNN, SYGVQD (reference sequence). V gave up 1 base and J gave up 2 bases, with 11 bases separating them.

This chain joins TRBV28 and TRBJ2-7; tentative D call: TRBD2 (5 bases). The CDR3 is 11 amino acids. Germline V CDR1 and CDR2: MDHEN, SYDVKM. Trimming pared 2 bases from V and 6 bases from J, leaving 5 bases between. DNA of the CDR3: TGTGCCAGCAGTTTAGAGGGCGAGCAGTACTTC. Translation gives CASSLEGEQYF.

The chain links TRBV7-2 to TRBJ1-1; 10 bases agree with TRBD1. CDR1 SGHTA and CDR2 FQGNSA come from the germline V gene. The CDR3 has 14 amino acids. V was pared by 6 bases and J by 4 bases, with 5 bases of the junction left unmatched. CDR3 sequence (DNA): TGTGCCAGCAGTTCGACAGGGGGCGGCACTGAAGCTTTCTTT. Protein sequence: CASSSTGGGTEAFF.

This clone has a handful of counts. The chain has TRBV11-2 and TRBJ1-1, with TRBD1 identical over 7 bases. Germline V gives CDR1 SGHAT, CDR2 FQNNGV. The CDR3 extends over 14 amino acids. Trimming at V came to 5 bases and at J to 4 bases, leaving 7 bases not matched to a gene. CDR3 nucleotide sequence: TGTGCCAGCAGCACCCGACAGGGCGTCACTGAAGCTTTCTTT. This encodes CASSTRQGVTEAFF.

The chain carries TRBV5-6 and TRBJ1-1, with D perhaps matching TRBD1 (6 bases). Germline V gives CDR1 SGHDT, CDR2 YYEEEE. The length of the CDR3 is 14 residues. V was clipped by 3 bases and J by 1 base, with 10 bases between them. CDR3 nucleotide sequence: TGTGCCAGCAGCTCGTACAGGGAGAACACTGAAGCTTTCTTT. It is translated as CASSSYRENTEAFF.

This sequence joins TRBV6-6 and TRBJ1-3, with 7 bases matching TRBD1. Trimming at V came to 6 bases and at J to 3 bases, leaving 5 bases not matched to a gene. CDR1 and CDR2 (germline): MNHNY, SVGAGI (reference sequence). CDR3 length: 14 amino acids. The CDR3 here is CASSGRDSGNTIYF. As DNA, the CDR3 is TGTGCCAGCAGCGGGAGGGACAGTGGAAACACCATATATTTT.

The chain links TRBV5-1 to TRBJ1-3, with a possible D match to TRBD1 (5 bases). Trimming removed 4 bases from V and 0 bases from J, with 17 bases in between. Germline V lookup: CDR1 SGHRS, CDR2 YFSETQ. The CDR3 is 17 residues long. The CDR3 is CASSLRGREYSGNTIYF. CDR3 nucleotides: TGCGCCAGCAGCCTGCGGGGACGGGAGTACTCTGGAAACACCATATATTTT.

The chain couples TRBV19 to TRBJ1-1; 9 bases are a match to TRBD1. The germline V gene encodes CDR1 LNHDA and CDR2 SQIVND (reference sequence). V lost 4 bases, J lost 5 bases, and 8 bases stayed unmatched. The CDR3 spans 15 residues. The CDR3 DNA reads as TGTGCCAGTAGTACTGGACGGGACAGGGTAACTGAAGCTTTCTTT. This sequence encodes CASSTGRDRVTEAFF.

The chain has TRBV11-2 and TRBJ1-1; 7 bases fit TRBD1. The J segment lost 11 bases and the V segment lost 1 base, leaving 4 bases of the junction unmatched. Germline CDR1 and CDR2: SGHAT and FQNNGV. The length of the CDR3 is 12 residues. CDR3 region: CASSLVSGGAFF. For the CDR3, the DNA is TGTGCCAGCAGCTTAGTCTCAGGGGGGGCTTTCTTT.

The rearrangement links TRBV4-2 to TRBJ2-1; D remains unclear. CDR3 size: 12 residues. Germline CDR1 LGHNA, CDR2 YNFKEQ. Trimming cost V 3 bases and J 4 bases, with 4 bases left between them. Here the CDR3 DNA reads TGTGCCAGCAGCCACCTTTACAATGAGCAGTTCTTC. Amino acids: CASSHLYNEQFF.

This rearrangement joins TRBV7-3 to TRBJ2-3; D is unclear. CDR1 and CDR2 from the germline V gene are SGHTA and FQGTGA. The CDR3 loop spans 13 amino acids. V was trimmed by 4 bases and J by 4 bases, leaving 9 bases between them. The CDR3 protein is CASSSQSADTQYF. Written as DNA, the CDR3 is TGTGCCAGCAGCTCCCAGAGCGCAGATACGCAGTATTTT.

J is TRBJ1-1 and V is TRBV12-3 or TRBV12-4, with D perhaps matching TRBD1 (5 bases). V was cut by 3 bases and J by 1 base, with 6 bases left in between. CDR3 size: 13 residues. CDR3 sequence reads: CASSLGGNTEAFF. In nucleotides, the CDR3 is TGTGCCAGCAGTTTGGGGGGGAACACTGAAGCTTTCTTT.

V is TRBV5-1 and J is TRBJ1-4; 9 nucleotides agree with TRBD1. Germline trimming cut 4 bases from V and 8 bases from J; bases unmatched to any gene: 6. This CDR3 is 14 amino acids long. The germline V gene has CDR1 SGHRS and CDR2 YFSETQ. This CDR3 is CASSRGTGIEKLFF. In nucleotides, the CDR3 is TGCGCCAGCAGCCGGGGGACAGGGATAGAAAAACTGTTTTTT.

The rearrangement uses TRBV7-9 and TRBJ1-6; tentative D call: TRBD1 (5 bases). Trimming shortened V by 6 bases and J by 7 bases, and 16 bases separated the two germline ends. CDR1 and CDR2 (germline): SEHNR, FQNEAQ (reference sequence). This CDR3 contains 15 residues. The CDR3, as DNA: TGTGCCAGCAGTCGTTCCAGGGCGGGAAATTCACCCCTCCACTTT. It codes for CASSRSRAGNSPLHF.

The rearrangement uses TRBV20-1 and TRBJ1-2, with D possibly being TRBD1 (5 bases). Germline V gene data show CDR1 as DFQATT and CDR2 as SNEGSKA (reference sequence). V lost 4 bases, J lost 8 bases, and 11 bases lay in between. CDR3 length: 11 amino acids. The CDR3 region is CSAIGQGGYTF. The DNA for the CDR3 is TGCAGTGCTATAGGGCAGGGAGGCTACACCTTC.

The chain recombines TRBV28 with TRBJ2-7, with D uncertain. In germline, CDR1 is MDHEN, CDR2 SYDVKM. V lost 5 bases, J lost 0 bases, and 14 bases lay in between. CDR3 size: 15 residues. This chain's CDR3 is CASSPHLPVSYEQYF. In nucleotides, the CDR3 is TGTGCCAGCAGTCCCCATCTCCCGGTCTCCTACGAGCAGTACTTC. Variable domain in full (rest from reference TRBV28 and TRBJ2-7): DVKVTQSSRYLVKRTGEKVFLECVQDMDHENMFWYRQDPGLGLRLIYFSYDVKMKEKGDIPEGYSVSREKKERFSLILESASTNQTSMYLCASSPHLPVSYEQYFGPGTRLTVT.

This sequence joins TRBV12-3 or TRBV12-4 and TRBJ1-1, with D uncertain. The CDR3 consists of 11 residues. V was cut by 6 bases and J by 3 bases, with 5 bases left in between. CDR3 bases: TGTGCCAGCAGCTCTTACACTGAAGCTTTCTTT. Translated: CASSSYTEAFF.

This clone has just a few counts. CDR3 coding DNA: TGCGCCAGCAGCCCCCGCGGTATTACCTACGAGCAGTACTTC. Residues: CASSPRGITYEQYF. The chain has TRBV5-1 and TRBJ2-7; no clear D gene. Trimming left V 4 bases short and J 2 bases short, with 13 bases between. The CDR3 has 14 amino acids. CDR1 and CDR2 (germline): SGHRS, YFSETQ.

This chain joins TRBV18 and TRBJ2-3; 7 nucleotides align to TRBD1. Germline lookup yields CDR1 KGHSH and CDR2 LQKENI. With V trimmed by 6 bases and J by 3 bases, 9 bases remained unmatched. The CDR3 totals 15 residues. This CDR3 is CASSLQGKGTDTQYF. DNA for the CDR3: TGTGCCAGCTCCCTACAGGGGAAGGGTACAGATACGCAGTATTTT. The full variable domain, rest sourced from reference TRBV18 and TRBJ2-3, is NAGVMQNPRHLVRRRGQEARLRCSPMKGHSHVYWYRQLPEEGLKFMVYLQKENIIDESGMPKERFSAEFPKEGPSILRIQQVVRGDSAAYFCASSLQGKGTDTQYFGPGTRLTVL.

The CDR3, as DNA: TGCGCCAGCAGCTTGGGAGGGATAAACACTGAAGCTTTCTTT. It codes for CASSLGGINTEAFF. The chain joins TRBV5-1 to TRBJ1-1, with no clear D. CDR3 length equals 14 residues. CDR1 and CDR2 (germline): SGHRS, YFSETQ. V lost 0 bases, J lost 2 bases, and 8 bases lay in between.